These 24 T cell receptor beta chains share one sample of origin, sequenced in a study of CD8 T cells in Susac syndrome. The RNA input was roughly 0.45 to 1 ug, and it was reverse transcribed with random hexamers. TCRdb re-called the immunoSEQ multiplex PCR reads with MiXCR, one entry per CDR3 protein. The table includes roughly 300,000 distinct CDR3 sequences, about 85% detected once. What was sequenced was CD8+ T cells from PBMCs. The source of these receptors is a human donor with multiple sclerosis.

V and J are TRBV27 and TRBJ2-5, with 7 bases fitting TRBD2. From germline, CDR1 is MNHEY and CDR2 SMNVEV (reference sequence). The V segment lost 2 bases and the J segment 5 bases; nucleotides outside the gene matches: 8. CDR3 size: 15 residues. CDR3 sequence reads: CASSLAGPGRETQYF. As DNA, the CDR3 is TGTGCCAGCAGTTTAGCAGGCCCCGGGAGGGAGACCCAGTACTTC.

The chain recombines TRBV27 with TRBJ2-3; D is unresolved. CDR3 length: 12 amino acids. Germline assignment: CDR1 MNHEY and CDR2 SMNVEV (reference sequence). Trimming removed 5 bases at V and 5 bases at J, with 8 bases between. The DNA of the CDR3 is TGTGCCAGCAGTAAGCCCAAAGATACGCAGTATTTT. Translation: CASSKPKDTQYF.

The V call is TRBV28, the J call TRBJ2-3; TRBD2 matches at 12 bases. Germline values: CDR1 MDHEN, CDR2 SYDVKM. This CDR3 comprises 16 residues. The junction had 3 bases not matched to a gene; V was cut back by 2 bases and J by 3 bases. The CDR3 here is CASSLLAGGYTDTQYF. Written as DNA, the CDR3 is TGTGCCAGCAGTTTACTAGCGGGAGGGTATACAGATACGCAGTATTTT.

The chain carries TRBV28 and TRBJ1-1; possible D gene TRBD1, 6 bases. Germline values: CDR1 MDHEN, CDR2 SYDVKM. The CDR3 extends over 15 amino acids. The V and J ends lost 4 bases and 3 bases respectively, with 15 bases between them. The CDR3 nucleotides read TGTGCCAGCAGTTCACAGGGTTGGGGATACACTGAAGCTTTCTTT. It specifies CASSSQGWGYTEAFF.

The chain recombines TRBV27 with TRBJ2-5; 12 bases fit TRBD2. CDR3 size: 17 residues. Germline CDR1 MNHEY, CDR2 SMNVEV (reference sequence). With 5 bases clipped from V and 5 bases from J, the junction kept 12 bases outside the gene matches. The CDR3 nucleotides are TGTGCCAGCAGTACCCTCCTAGCGGGAGGGCCCGGGGAGACCCAGTACTTC. Translation: CASSTLLAGGPGETQYF.

The J gene is TRBJ2-1, the V gene TRBV29-1, with 7 bases identical to TRBD1. The CDR3 runs to 14 residues. The germline V gene encodes CDR1 SQVTM and CDR2 ANQGSEA. V lost 7 bases to trimming and J lost 4 bases; unmatched junction nucleotides: 10. CDR3 nucleotides: TGCAGCGCACCCGGGACAGAGAATTACAATGAGCAGTTCTTC. Translated, it gives CSAPGTENYNEQFF.

This clonotype was picked up a small number of times. The V call is TRBV27, the J call TRBJ2-7, with a tentative D call TRBD2 (5 bases). Germline loops: CDR1 MNHEY, CDR2 SMNVEV (reference sequence). CDR3 length: 11 residues. Trimming stripped 5 bases from V and 3 bases from J, with 5 bases between. CDR3 DNA: TGTGCCAGCAGTCGGGGCTACGAGCAGTACTTC. The encoded protein is CASSRGYEQYF.

The rearrangement joins TRBV9 to TRBJ2-1, with 7 bases that match TRBD2. The CDR3 is made up of 16 amino acids. The ends lost 2 bases at V and 8 bases at J; junction bases unmatched: 13. From germline, CDR1 is SGDLS and CDR2 YYNGEE. The CDR3: CASSVGGSLKGDEQFF. DNA for the CDR3: TGTGCCAGCAGCGTTGGCGGGAGTTTAAAAGGGGATGAGCAGTTCTTC.

V is TRBV4-1 and J is TRBJ2-3; D might be TRBD2 (6 bases). The CDR3 is 16 residues long. Germline V gives CDR1 MGHRA, CDR2 YSYEKL. V dropped 4 bases and J dropped 2 bases, with 16 bases sitting between them. CDR3 in DNA: TGCGCCAGCAGCCTTCAACTCGGGGGTAACACAGATACGCAGTATTTT. Its translation is CASSLQLGGNTDTQYF.

The chain joins TRBV5-6 to TRBJ2-1, with TRBD2 matching 9 bases. This CDR3 is built from 17 residues. Germline lookup yields CDR1 SGHDT and CDR2 YYEEEE. The V gene end was trimmed by 2 bases and the J gene end by 4 bases; junction bases not matched to a gene: 10. CDR3 in DNA: TGTGCCAGCAGCTTAGTGGCTAGCGGGATGTTTTACAATGAGCAGTTCTTC. Its translation: CASSLVASGMFYNEQFF.

This chain uses TRBV6-5 with TRBJ1-2, with D unclear. This CDR3 contains 16 residues. V lost 4 bases and J lost 4, with 19 bases in between. Germline assignment: CDR1 MNHEY and CDR2 SVGAGI. The DNA for the CDR3 is TGTGCCAGCAGTTCCACTGAACGACGTCGTCGCTATGGCTACACCTTC. This sequence encodes CASSSTERRRRYGYTF.

This clonotype turned up a few times. This chain links TRBV29-1 with TRBJ2-7, with TRBD2 matching over 11 bases. Germline V gene lookup returns CDR1 SQVTM and CDR2 ANQGSEA. The V and J ends lost 5 bases and 0 bases, in that order; junction bases with no gene match: 9. The CDR3 totals 16 residues. CDR3 DNA: TGCAGCGTTCTGACTAGCGGGGACACCTTCTCCTACGAGCAGTACTTC. This codes for CSVLTSGDTFSYEQYF.

The CDR3 sequence is CASSPRDRGLHGYTF. The CDR3 DNA reads TGTGCCAGCAGCCCCAGGGACAGGGGACTTCATGGCTACACCTTC. This chain links TRBV9 with TRBJ1-2, with 10 bases matching TRBD1. V dropped 4 bases and J dropped 6; count of bases not matched to a gene: 9. Germline CDR1 is SGDLS and CDR2 is YYNGEE. This CDR3 contains 15 residues.

The chain couples TRBV27 to TRBJ2-7; unclear D gene. This CDR3 has 15 residues. The V end lost 3 bases, the J end lost 3 bases, and 15 bases lay between the germline ends. Germline CDR1 MNHEY, CDR2 SMNVEV (reference sequence). The CDR3 region is CASSFTGQPDYEQYF. DNA of the CDR3: TGTGCCAGCAGTTTTACGGGCCAGCCGGACTACGAGCAGTACTTC.

The chain couples TRBV7-9 to TRBJ2-3; D is undetermined. V was clipped by 0 bases and J by 2 bases, with 3 bases between them. Germline CDR1 is SEHNR and CDR2 is FQNEAQ (reference sequence). The CDR3 is 13 amino acids. The CDR3 is CASSLAYTDTQYF. In DNA form, the CDR3 reads TGTGCCAGCAGCTTAGCCTACACAGATACGCAGTATTTT.

The chain combines TRBV5-1 with TRBJ2-5; D perhaps matches TRBD1 (5 bases). From germline, CDR1 is SGHRS and CDR2 YFSETQ. V lost 4 bases to trimming and J lost 10 bases, with 20 bases between them. There are 14 residues in the CDR3. DNA for the CDR3: TGCGCCAGCAGCGTACAGGTTGCAAGAGAGGTCCAGTACTTC. It specifies CASSVQVAREVQYF. Complete variable domain (other parts from reference TRBV5-1 and TRBJ2-5): KAGVTQTPRYLIKTRGQQVTLSCSPISGHRSVSWYQQTPGQGLQFLFEYFSETQRNKGNFPGRFSGRQFSNSRSEMNVSTLELGDSALYLCASSVQVAREVQYFGPGTRLLVL.

CDR3 in amino acids: CASSLETGFREKLFF. CDR3 coding DNA: TGTGCCAGCAGCTTGGAGACAGGCTTCCGTGAAAAACTGTTTTTT. The genes are TRBV5-5 and TRBJ1-4; weak D call: TRBD1 (6 bases). The V and J ends lost 0 bases and 7 bases respectively, with 13 bases between them. This CDR3 spans 15 amino acids. Germline CDR1 reads SGHKS; CDR2 reads YYEKEE (reference sequence).

This clonotype was detected a few times. CDR3 DNA sequence: TGCGCCAGCAGCTTGAACCGGGTAACTATTTACGAGCAGTACTTC. Translation: CASSLNRVTIYEQYF. The rearrangement links TRBV5-1 to TRBJ2-7; no definite D call. Germline V gene lookup returns CDR1 SGHRS and CDR2 YFSETQ. V gave up 1 base and J gave up 4 bases, with 15 bases separating them. CDR3 size: 15 residues.

The rearrangement uses TRBV10-3 and TRBJ1-1, with 8 bases matching TRBD1. Trimming at V came to 6 bases and at J to 1 base, leaving 7 bases not matched to a gene. Germline loops: CDR1 ENHRY, CDR2 SYGVKD. The CDR3 totals 15 residues. The chain's CDR3 is CAIRESDRGNTEAFF. Written as DNA, the CDR3 is TGTGCCATCAGGGAATCCGACAGGGGGAACACTGAAGCTTTCTTT.

The gene calls are TRBV6-5 and TRBJ2-7; TRBD2 agrees at 11 bases. Trimming at V came to 0 bases and at J to 4 bases, leaving 2 bases not matched to a gene. Germline loops: CDR1 MNHEY, CDR2 SVGAGI. There are 15 residues in the CDR3. Written as DNA, the CDR3 is TGTGCCAGCAGTTACTCGACTAGCGGGACGTACGAGCAGTACTTC. Translation gives CASSYSTSGTYEQYF.

This chain uses TRBV12-3 or TRBV12-4 with TRBJ2-3; D might be TRBD2 (5 bases). This CDR3 spans 15 amino acids. The V end lost 3 bases, the J end lost 5 bases, and 15 bases lay between the germline ends. CDR3 bases: TGTGCCAGCAGTTTCAGGTGGCGGGTAGTAGATACGCAGTATTTT. As protein: CASSFRWRVVDTQYF.

V usage is TRBV7-9 and J usage is TRBJ1-2; unclear D gene. There are 17 residues in the CDR3. The V end lost 4 bases, the J end lost 4 bases, and 22 bases lay between the germline ends. The germline V gene has CDR1 SEHNR and CDR2 FQNEAQ (reference sequence). CDR3 loop: CASSSGSGIRSPYGYTF. The CDR3 DNA reads as TGTGCCAGCAGCTCCGGGTCCGGAATACGATCCCCCTATGGCTACACCTTC.

The J gene is TRBJ2-7, the V gene TRBV27; D may correspond to TRBD1 or TRBD2 (6 bases each). This CDR3 has 14 amino acids. Germline V gene data show CDR1 as MNHEY and CDR2 as SMNVEV (reference sequence). Trimming removed 9 bases from V and 6 bases from J, with 21 bases in between. This chain's CDR3 is CASSLGAGRVEQYF. CDR3 DNA: TGTGCCAGTTCCTTGGGGGCGGGGCGGGTCGAGCAGTACTTC.

This clonotype was picked up a small number of times. This chain uses TRBV7-8 with TRBJ2-7; 11 bases match TRBD2. This CDR3 comprises 16 residues. Germline V gene lookup returns CDR1 SGHVS and CDR2 FQNEAQ. V gave up 4 bases and J gave up 6 bases; unmatched junction bases: 11. CDR3 bases: TGTGCCAGCAGCTACCTAGCGGGAGGCTCGGTAGGCGAGCAGTACTTC. It translates to CASSYLAGGSVGEQYF.